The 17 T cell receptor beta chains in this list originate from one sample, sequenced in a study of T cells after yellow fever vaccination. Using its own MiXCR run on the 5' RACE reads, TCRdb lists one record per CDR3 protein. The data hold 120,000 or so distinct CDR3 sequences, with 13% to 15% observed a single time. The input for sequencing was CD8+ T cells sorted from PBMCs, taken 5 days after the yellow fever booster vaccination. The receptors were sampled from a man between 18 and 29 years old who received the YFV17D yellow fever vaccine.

CDR3: CASSYEIYNEQFF. DNA of the CDR3: TGTGCCAGCAGTTACGAGATCTACAATGAGCAGTTCTTC. V usage is TRBV6-2 or TRBV6-3 and J usage is TRBJ2-1; D is uncertain. Germline lookup yields CDR1 MNHEY and CDR2 SVGEGT. The V gene lost 2 bases and the J gene lost 3 bases, with 5 bases spanning the gap. This CDR3 spans 13 amino acids.

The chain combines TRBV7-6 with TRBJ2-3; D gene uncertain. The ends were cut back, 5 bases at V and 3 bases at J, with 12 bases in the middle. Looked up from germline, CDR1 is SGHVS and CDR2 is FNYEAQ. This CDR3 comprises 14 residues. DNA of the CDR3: TGTGCCAGCAGCCCCCCGTCCCAGACAGATACGCAGTATTTT. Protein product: CASSPPSQTDTQYF.

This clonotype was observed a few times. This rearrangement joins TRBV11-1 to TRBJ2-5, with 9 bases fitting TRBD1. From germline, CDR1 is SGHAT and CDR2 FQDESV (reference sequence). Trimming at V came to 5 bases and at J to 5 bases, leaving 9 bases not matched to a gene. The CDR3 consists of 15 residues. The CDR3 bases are TGTGCCAGCAGCCCATACAGGGGGCCGGGGGAGACCCAGTACTTC. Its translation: CASSPYRGPGETQYF.

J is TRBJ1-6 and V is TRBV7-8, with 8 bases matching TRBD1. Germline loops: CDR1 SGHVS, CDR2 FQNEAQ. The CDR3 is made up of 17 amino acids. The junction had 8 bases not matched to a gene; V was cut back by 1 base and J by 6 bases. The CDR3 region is CASSLVSGGASNSPLHF. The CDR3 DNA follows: TGTGCCAGCAGCTTAGTTTCAGGGGGCGCTTCTAATTCACCCCTCCACTTT. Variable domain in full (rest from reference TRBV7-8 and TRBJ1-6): GAGVSQSPRYKVAKRGQDVALRCDPISGHVSLFWYQQALGQGPEFLTYFQNEAQLDKSGLPSDRFFAERPEGSVSTLKIQRTQQEDSAVYLCASSLVSGGASNSPLHFGNGTRLTVT.

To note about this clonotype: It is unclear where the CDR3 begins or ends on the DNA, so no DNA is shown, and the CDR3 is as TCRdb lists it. This CDR3 is CASSFGPGDNEQFF. The rearrangement uses TRBV5-4 and TRBJ2-1. The CDR3 length equals 14 residues, ends included. CDR1 is SGHNT, CDR2 YYREEE, per germline (reference sequence).

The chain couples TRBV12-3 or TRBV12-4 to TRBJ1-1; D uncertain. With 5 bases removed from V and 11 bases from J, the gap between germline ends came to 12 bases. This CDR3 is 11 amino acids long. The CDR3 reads CASSRRWAAFF. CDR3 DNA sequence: TGTGCCAGCAGTCGCCGTTGGGCGGCTTTCTTT.

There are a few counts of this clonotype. The CDR3 region has the DNA TGTGCCAGTAGTATTATGACTAGCGGTGTGAATGAGCAGTTCTTC. As protein: CASSIMTSGVNEQFF. This rearrangement joins TRBV19 to TRBJ2-1, with 9 nucleotides matching TRBD2. J gave up 7 bases and V 3 bases, and 7 bases lay outside the gene matches. Per the germline V gene, CDR1 is LNHDA and CDR2 is SQIVND (reference sequence). This CDR3 is built from 15 residues.

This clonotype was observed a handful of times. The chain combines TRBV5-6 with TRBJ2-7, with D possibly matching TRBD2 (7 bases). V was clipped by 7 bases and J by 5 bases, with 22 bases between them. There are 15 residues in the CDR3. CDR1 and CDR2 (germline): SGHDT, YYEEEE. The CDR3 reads CASGFRGGANHEQYV. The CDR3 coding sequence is TGTGCCAGCGGTTTTCGAGGGGGGGCGAACCACGAGCAGTACGTC.

CDR3 sequence reads: CASSQVGDRAEKLFF. DNA of the CDR3: TGCGCCAGCAGCCAAGTCGGAGACAGGGCTGAAAAACTGTTTTTT. J is TRBJ1-4 and V is TRBV4-1, with TRBD1 identical over 7 bases. Trimming at V came to 1 base and at J to 7 bases, leaving 6 bases not matched to a gene. The CDR3 covers 15 residues. Germline-derived CDR1 and CDR2 are MGHRA and YSYEKL.

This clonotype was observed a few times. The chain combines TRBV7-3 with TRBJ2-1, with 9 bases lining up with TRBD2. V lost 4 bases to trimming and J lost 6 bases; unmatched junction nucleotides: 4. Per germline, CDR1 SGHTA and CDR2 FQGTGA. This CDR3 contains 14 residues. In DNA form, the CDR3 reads TGTGCCAGCAGCTGGGCGGGGGGGCCCAATGAGCAGTTCTTC. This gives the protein CASSWAGGPNEQFF. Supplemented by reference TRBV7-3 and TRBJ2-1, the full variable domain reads GAGVSQTPSNKVTEKGKYVELRCDPISGHTALYWYRQSLGQGPEFLIYFQGTGAADDSGLPNDRFFAVRPEGSVSTLKIQRTERGDSAVYLCASSWAGGPNEQFFGPGTRLTVL.

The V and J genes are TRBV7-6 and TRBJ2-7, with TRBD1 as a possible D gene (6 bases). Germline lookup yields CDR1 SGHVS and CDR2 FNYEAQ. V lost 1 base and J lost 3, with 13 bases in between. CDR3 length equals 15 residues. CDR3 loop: CASSLGGQMNYEQYF. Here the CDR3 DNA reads TGTGCCAGCAGCTTAGGTGGACAGATGAACTACGAGCAGTACTTC.

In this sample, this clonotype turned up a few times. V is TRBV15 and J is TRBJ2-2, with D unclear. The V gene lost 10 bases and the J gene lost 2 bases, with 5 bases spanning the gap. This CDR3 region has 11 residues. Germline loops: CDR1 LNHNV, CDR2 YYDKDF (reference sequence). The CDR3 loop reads CAIINTGELFF. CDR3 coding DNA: TGTGCCATCATAAACACCGGGGAGCTGTTTTTT.

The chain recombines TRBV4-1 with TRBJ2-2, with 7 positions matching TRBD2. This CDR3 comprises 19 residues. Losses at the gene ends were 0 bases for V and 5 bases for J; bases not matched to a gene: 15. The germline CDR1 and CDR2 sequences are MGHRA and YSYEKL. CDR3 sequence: CASSQDGRDYLELTGELFF. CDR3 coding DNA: TGCGCCAGCAGCCAAGATGGCCGGGACTACCTCGAATTAACCGGGGAGCTGTTTTTT.

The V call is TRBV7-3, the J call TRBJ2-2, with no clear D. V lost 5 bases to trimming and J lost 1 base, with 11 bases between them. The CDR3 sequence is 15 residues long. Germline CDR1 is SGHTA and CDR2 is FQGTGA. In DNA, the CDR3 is TGTGCCAGCAGCCCGGGTCCCGGGAACACCGGGGAGCTGTTTTTT. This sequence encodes CASSPGPGNTGELFF. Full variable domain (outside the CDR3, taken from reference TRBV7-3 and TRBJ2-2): GAGVSQTPSNKVTEKGKYVELRCDPISGHTALYWYRQSLGQGPEFLIYFQGTGAADDSGLPNDRFFAVRPEGSVSTLKIQRTERGDSAVYLCASSPGPGNTGELFFGEGSRLTVL.

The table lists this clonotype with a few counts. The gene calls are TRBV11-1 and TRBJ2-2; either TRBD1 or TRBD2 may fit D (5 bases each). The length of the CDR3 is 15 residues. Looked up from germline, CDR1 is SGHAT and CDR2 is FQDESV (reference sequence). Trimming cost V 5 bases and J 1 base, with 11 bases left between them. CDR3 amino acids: CASSRRDENTGELFF. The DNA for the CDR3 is TGTGCCAGCAGCCGCAGGGACGAGAACACCGGGGAGCTGTTTTTT. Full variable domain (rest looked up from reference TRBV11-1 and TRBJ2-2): EAEVAQSPRYKITEKSQAVAFWCDPISGHATLYWYRQILGQGPELLVQFQDESVVDDSQLPKDRFSAERLKGVDSTLKIQPAELGDSAMYLCASSRRDENTGELFFGEGSRLTVL.

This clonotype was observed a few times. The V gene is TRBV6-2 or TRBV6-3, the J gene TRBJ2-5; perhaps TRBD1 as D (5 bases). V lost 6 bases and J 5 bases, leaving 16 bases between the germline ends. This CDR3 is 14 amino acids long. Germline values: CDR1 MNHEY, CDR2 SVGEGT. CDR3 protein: CASSPRRAMETQYF. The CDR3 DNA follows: TGTGCCAGCAGCCCCCGCAGGGCCATGGAGACCCAGTACTTC.

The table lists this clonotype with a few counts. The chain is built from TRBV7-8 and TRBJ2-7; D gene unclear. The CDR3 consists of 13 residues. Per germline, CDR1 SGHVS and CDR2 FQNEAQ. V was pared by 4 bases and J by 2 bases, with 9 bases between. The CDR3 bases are TGTGCCAGCAGCTACGACACTACCTACGAGCAGTACTTC. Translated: CASSYDTTYEQYF.